A single sample gave rise to the 27 T cell receptor beta chains below, sequenced in a study of radiation and T cells in renal cell carcinoma. Time point of the sample: blood 2 weeks post-SBRT. The treatment here: 15 Gy SBRT to primary tumor, nephrectomy 4 weeks later. Profiled with immunoSEQ multiplex PCR; TCRdb holds only in-frame clones, not every one. This table holds some 120,000 clones, about 81% found once. This specimen was blood, taken from a patient whose treatment included radiotherapy and nephrectomy. These TCRs come from a man in his forties or fifties with renal cell carcinoma.

V gene TRBV5-4 combines with J gene TRBJ1-2, with D possibly being TRBD1 (5 bases). CDR1 is SGHNT, CDR2 YYREEE, per germline (reference sequence). V lost 0 bases to trimming and J lost 1 base, with 10 bases between them. There are 15 residues in the CDR3. Here the CDR3 reads CASSLAFGGNYGYTF. The CDR3 coding sequence is TGTGCCAGCAGCTTGGCCTTCGGGGGTAACTATGGCTACACCTTC.

This clone occurred once. V is TRBV11-2 and J is TRBJ2-2; no clear D. The CDR3 is 15 residues long. With 3 bases removed from V and 4 bases from J, the gap between germline ends came to 12 bases. Germline CDR1 and CDR2: SGHAT and FQNNGV. This chain's CDR3 is CASSFTDTLTGELFF. CDR3 DNA: TGTGCCAGCAGCTTCACAGACACCCTCACCGGGGAGCTGTTTTTT.

This clone was detected only once. This sequence joins TRBV30 and TRBJ2-5; D not resolved. Germline lookup yields CDR1 GTSNPN and CDR2 SVGIG (reference sequence). CDR3 length: 13 residues. The V gene lost 5 bases and the J gene lost 4 bases, with 14 bases spanning the gap. The CDR3 DNA reads TGTGCCTGGGCCTTCGAGCCCCCAGAGACCCAGTACTTC. Its translation is CAWAFEPPETQYF.

The chain employs TRBV28 and TRBJ2-7; the D is unclear. Deletions cut 5 bases from V and 5 bases from J, with 13 bases between. Germline loops: CDR1 MDHEN, CDR2 SYDVKM. The CDR3 contains 13 residues. As DNA, the CDR3 is TGTGCCAGCAGTCCCCTCATGCCGAACGAGCAGTACTTC. Translation: CASSPLMPNEQYF.

This clone was found a few times. This rearrangement joins TRBV5-8 to TRBJ1-5, with TRBD1 matching over 8 bases. Unmatched junction bases numbered 16, after V lost 2 bases and J lost 3 bases. Germline-derived CDR1 and CDR2 are SGHTS and YDEGEE. This CDR3 contains 19 residues. CDR3 loop: CASSLIGRGLVGANQPQHF. The CDR3 coding sequence is TGTGCCAGCAGCTTAATCGGCAGGGGGCTAGTAGGGGCCAATCAGCCCCAGCATTTT.

The genes are TRBV10-3 and TRBJ1-1; D is undetermined. V shed 10 bases and J shed 4 bases, with 13 bases lying between them. Germline CDR1 ENHRY, CDR2 SYGVKD. The CDR3 is made up of 12 amino acids. The CDR3 protein is CATTGEVTEAFF. CDR3 in DNA: TGTGCCACCACGGGTGAAGTCACTGAAGCTTTCTTT.

This sequence joins TRBV2 and TRBJ1-1; TRBD1 is a possible D gene (5 bases). The CDR3 length is 12 residues. V dropped 5 bases and J dropped 5 bases, with 9 bases sitting between them. Germline V gene data show CDR1 as SNHLY and CDR2 as FYNNEI. The CDR3 region has the DNA TGTGCCAGCAGTACGGGGGTGACTGAAGCTTTCTTT. Protein sequence: CASSTGVTEAFF. Looking up the rest from reference TRBV2 and TRBJ1-1 gives the full variable domain: EPEVTQTPSHQVTQMGQEVILRCVPISNHLYFYWYRQILGQKVEFLVSFYNNEISEKSEIFDDQFSVERPDGSNFTLKIRSTKLEDSAMYFCASSTGVTEAFFGQGTRLTVV.

The V and J genes are TRBV7-8 and TRBJ2-6; D gene uncertain. Between the trimmed V and J ends, which lost 8 bases and 2 bases, there was a span of 10 bases. The CDR3 runs 14 residues. The V gene's germline CDR1 is SGHVS and CDR2 FQNEAQ. In nucleotides, the CDR3 is TGTGCCAGCGGGGATAACGCTGGGGCCAACGTCCTGACTTTC. Its translation: CASGDNAGANVLTF.

The count of this clone is one. The chain joins TRBV13 to TRBJ2-1; 14 positions match TRBD2. In germline, CDR1 is PRHDT, CDR2 FYEKMQ (reference sequence). V lost 4 bases to trimming and J lost 8 bases; unmatched junction nucleotides: 4. CDR3 length: 15 residues. The CDR3 region has the DNA TGTGCCAGCAGCTCGCAGACTAGCGGGGGGGATGAGCAGTTCTTC. Amino acid sequence: CASSSQTSGGDEQFF.

The DNA for the CDR3 is TGTGCCAGCAGCTTACCGGAGAAGGAAAAACTGTTTTTT. This translates into CASSLPEKEKLFF. The V gene is TRBV5-5, the J gene TRBJ1-4; no definite D call. The germline V gene has CDR1 SGHKS and CDR2 YYEKEE (reference sequence). Trimming removed 2 bases from V and 8 bases from J, with 10 bases in between. The CDR3 covers 13 residues. The complete variable domain, with remaining parts taken from reference TRBV5-5 and TRBJ1-4, reads DAGVTQSPTHLIKTRGQQVTLRCSPISGHKSVSWYQQVLGQGPQFIFQYYEKEERGRGNFPDRFSARQFPNYSSELNVNALLLGDSALYLCASSLPEKEKLFFGSGTQLSVL.

The V call is TRBV2, the J call TRBJ2-7; perhaps TRBD2 as D (6 bases). The CDR3 totals 13 residues. The germline V and J ends were trimmed by 8 bases and 3 bases, with 14 bases remaining between them. In germline, CDR1 is SNHLY, CDR2 FYNNEI. The CDR3: CASAGQGGYEQYF. CDR3 sequence (DNA): TGTGCCAGCGCGGGGCAGGGAGGCTACGAGCAGTACTTC.

The chain employs TRBV6-5 and TRBJ1-1, with D maybe TRBD1 (6 bases). Germline V gives CDR1 MNHEY, CDR2 SVGAGI. V lost 2 bases and J 3 bases, leaving 16 bases between the germline ends. The CDR3 length is 16 residues. The CDR3: CASSYGGAFGDTEAFF. CDR3 in DNA: TGTGCCAGCAGTTACGGGGGGGCTTTTGGGGACACTGAAGCTTTCTTT.

This sequence joins TRBV27 and TRBJ2-5; 9 bases are a match to TRBD1. The CDR3 spans 16 residues. Germline CDR1 is MNHEY and CDR2 is SMNVEV (reference sequence). V lost 5 bases to trimming and J lost 5 bases; unmatched junction nucleotides: 12. The CDR3 nucleotides read TGTGCCAGCAGTATCCACAGGGGGCCGGCGGTTGAGACCCAGTACTTC. Translation gives CASSIHRGPAVETQYF.

This chain links TRBV5-1 with TRBJ2-1; 13 bases fit TRBD2. Germline CDR1 SGHRS, CDR2 YFSETQ. With 4 bases clipped from V and 0 bases from J, the junction kept 13 bases outside the gene matches. The CDR3 is 20 amino acids. DNA of the CDR3: TGCGCCAGCAGCGCGACCCTAGGACTAGCGGGAGAGAGCTCCTACAATGAGCAGTTCTTC. Its protein is CASSATLGLAGESSYNEQFF.

V and J are TRBV30 and TRBJ1-4; no definite D call. Germline V gene data show CDR1 as GTSNPN and CDR2 as SVGIG (reference sequence). Trimming left V 6 bases short and J 0 bases short, with 8 bases between. The CDR3 length is 13 residues. The CDR3 loop reads CACTKATNEKLFF. CDR3 in DNA: TGTGCCTGTACGAAAGCAACTAATGAAAAACTGTTTTTT.

The rearrangement links TRBV30 to TRBJ1-1; D gene uncertain. The CDR3 covers 14 residues. Per the germline V gene, CDR1 is GTSNPN and CDR2 is SVGIG (reference sequence). The germline V and J ends were trimmed by 4 bases and 1 base, with 13 bases remaining between them. The CDR3 sequence is CAWNNVLGNTEAFF. The CDR3 nucleotides read TGTGCCTGGAACAATGTGCTGGGGAACACTGAAGCTTTCTTT.

J is TRBJ2-3 and V is TRBV25-1, with TRBD2 identical over 15 bases. Trimming removed 4 bases from V and 5 bases from J; junction bases left unmatched: 1. Germline V gene lookup returns CDR1 MGHDK and CDR2 SYGVNS. The CDR3 covers 15 residues. The CDR3 coding sequence is TGTGCCAGCAGTGCGGGACTAGCGGGGGGAGATACGCAGTATTTT. This translates into CASSAGLAGGDTQYF.

V gene TRBV6-5 combines with J gene TRBJ1-4, with D perhaps TRBD1 (6 bases). Trimming cost V 2 bases and J 5 bases, with 9 bases left between them. The CDR3 is 14 amino acids. Per germline, CDR1 MNHEY and CDR2 SVGAGI. The CDR3 is CASSYDRRNEKLFF. The CDR3 DNA sequence: TGTGCCAGCAGTTACGACAGGCGGAATGAAAAACTGTTTTTT.

This clone was seen only once. This rearrangement joins TRBV28 to TRBJ2-2, with TRBD2 identical over 10 bases. This CDR3 spans 14 amino acids. Trimming at V came to 6 bases and at J to 9 bases, leaving 7 bases not matched to a gene. Germline V gene lookup returns CDR1 MDHEN and CDR2 SYDVKM. CDR3 protein: CASSPSGGARELFF. The CDR3 DNA reads TGTGCCAGCAGCCCAAGCGGGGGGGCCCGGGAGCTGTTTTTT.

V gene TRBV7-2 combines with J gene TRBJ2-6; no clear D gene. Germline assignment: CDR1 SGHTA and CDR2 FQGNSA. The V end was cut by 5 bases, the J end by 0 bases, with 11 bases between. This CDR3 has 16 amino acids. The CDR3 DNA sequence: TGTGCCAGCAGCCCCACGGCACGCTCTGGGGCCAACGTCCTGACTTTC. Amino acid sequence: CASSPTARSGANVLTF. Looking up the rest from reference TRBV7-2 and TRBJ2-6 gives the full variable domain: GAGVSQSPSNKVTEKGKDVELRCDPISGHTALYWYRQSLGQGLEFLIYFQGNSAPDKSGLPSDRFSAERTGGSVSTLTIQRTQQEDSAVYLCASSPTARSGANVLTFGAGSRLTVL.

This clone was seen only a few times. J is TRBJ1-3 and V is TRBV7-2; D gene ambiguous. CDR3 size: 13 residues. Trimming left V 10 bases short and J 0 bases short, with 10 bases between. Germline-derived CDR1 and CDR2 are SGHTA and FQGNSA. The CDR3 here is CATKTSSGNTIYF. The CDR3 DNA reads as TGTGCCACGAAAACAAGCTCTGGAAACACCATATATTTT. The full variable domain, with the rest looked up from reference TRBV7-2 and TRBJ1-3, is GAGVSQSPSNKVTEKGKDVELRCDPISGHTALYWYRQSLGQGLEFLIYFQGNSAPDKSGLPSDRFSAERTGGSVSTLTIQRTQQEDSAVYLCATKTSSGNTIYFGEGSWLTVV.

V gene TRBV19 combines with J gene TRBJ1-1, with 9 bases fitting TRBD1. The length of the CDR3 is 15 residues. Germline loops: CDR1 LNHDA, CDR2 SQIVND (reference sequence). V lost 6 bases, J lost 4 bases, and 9 bases stayed unmatched. The CDR3 here is CASRQIDRGSTEAFF. CDR3 DNA sequence: TGTGCCAGTAGGCAAATTGACAGGGGGAGCACTGAAGCTTTCTTT.

V usage is TRBV11-3 and J usage is TRBJ2-3; 12 nucleotides align to TRBD2. CDR1 and CDR2 from the germline V gene are SGHNT and YENEEA. Trimming took 5 bases from V and 4 from J; bases not matched to a gene: 7. This CDR3 region has 16 residues. The DNA of the CDR3 is TGTGCCAGCAGCGTCAGGACTAGCGGGGTCGCAGATACGCAGTATTTT. Translation: CASSVRTSGVADTQYF. The variable domain in full, with the rest retrieved from reference TRBV11-3 and TRBJ2-3, is EAGVVQSPRYKIIEKKQPVAFWCNPISGHNTLYWYLQNLGQGPELLIRYENEEAVDDSQLPKDRFSAERLKGVDSTLKIQPAELGDSAVYLCASSVRTSGVADTQYFGPGTRLTVL.

A note on this clone: Mismatch with germline at one junction end may stem from a read error. The genes are TRBV7-7 and TRBJ2-1; D remains unclear. The CDR3 has 13 amino acids. The germline V gene encodes CDR1 SSHAT and CDR2 FNYEAQ (reference sequence). The CDR3: CASSVRTYNEQFF. DNA of the CDR3: TGTGCTAGCAGCGTTCGGACCTACAATGAGCAGTTCTTC. The full variable domain, rest sourced from reference TRBV7-7 and TRBJ2-1, is GAGVSQSPRYKVTKRGQDVTLRCDPISSHATLYWYQQALGQGPEFLTYFNYEAQPDKSGLPSDRFSAERPEGSISTLTIQRTEQRDSAMYRCASSVRTYNEQFFGPGTRLTVL.

The rearrangement joins TRBV27 to TRBJ2-7; D is undetermined. This CDR3 has 13 amino acids. Germline assignment: CDR1 MNHEY and CDR2 SMNVEV (reference sequence). Trimming removed 6 bases from V and 1 base from J, with 10 bases in between. For the CDR3, the DNA is TGTGCCAGCAGCCTGGCTGGGTCCTACGAGCAGTACTTC. Its protein product is CASSLAGSYEQYF.

This clone was seen once. The rearrangement joins TRBV28 to TRBJ1-4, with D hard to call. The germline V gene has CDR1 MDHEN and CDR2 SYDVKM. Trimming left V 4 bases short and J 7 bases short, with 13 bases between. The CDR3 has 14 amino acids. The CDR3 sequence is CASSSSGKVEKLFF. The DNA of the CDR3 is TGTGCCAGCAGTTCATCGGGGAAAGTTGAAAAACTGTTTTTT.

CDR3 region: CASSVTGASYEQYF. CDR3 nucleotide sequence: TGTGCCAGCAGCGTGACAGGGGCCTCCTACGAGCAGTACTTC. The chain employs TRBV9 and TRBJ2-7; 8 nucleotides line up with TRBD1. V shed 2 bases, J shed 0 bases, and the junction held 1 base outside the gene matches. There are 14 residues in the CDR3. Per the germline V gene, CDR1 is SGDLS and CDR2 is YYNGEE. Supplemented by reference TRBV9 and TRBJ2-7, the full variable domain reads DSGVTQTPKHLITATGQRVTLRCSPRSGDLSVYWYQQSLDQGLQFLIQYYNGEERAKGNILERFSAQQFPDLHSELNLSSLELGDSALYFCASSVTGASYEQYFGPGTRLTVT.